The TCR beta chain under discussion was sequenced for a study of prognosis after radiotherapy for stage I lung cancer. Study in general: At a biologically effective dose of at least 100 Gy and in 3 to 5 fractions, SBRT was the radiotherapy delivered.

CDR3 of TCR beta was amplified from genomic DNA via a two-round multiplex PCR. First-round PCR, the initial amplification, used primers specific to each TRBV and TRBJ gene. TCRdb recomputed calls from the multiplex PCR reads with MiXCR, one row per CDR3 protein. The table shows about 14,000 distinct CDR3 sequences, with about half occurring only once. Study-wide results and limits: TRBV and TRBJ gene usage reportedly differed between patients with and without metastases.

Two sampling time points were used, and six milliliters of peripheral blood were drawn at each. The germline gives CDR1 GTSNPN, CDR2 SVGIG (reference sequence). The CDR3 is 12 amino acids. J was trimmed by 0 bases and V by 6 bases; bases with no gene match: 2. About this clonotype: Its antigen is currently unknown.

The gene calls are TRBV30 and TRBJ2-7; TRBD1 matches at 7 bases. The sequence came from a donor at least 50 years old with non-small cell lung cancer. Sequences were derived from PBMCs, sampled before or after stereotactic body radiation therapy (not recorded which). The CDR3 here is CACRDSSYEQYF. The CDR3 DNA is TGTGCCTGCCGGGACAGCTCCTACGAGCAGTACTTC.